The 9 T cell receptor beta chains in this list originate from one sample, sequenced in a study of OX40 agonist ivuxolimab in advanced cancers. Clones were read by immunoSEQ multiplex PCR, and TCRdb kept only the in-frame ones, dropping some. The sample includes 30,000 to 40,000 clones, under 85% of them seen just once. The specimen was CD4+ or CD8+ T cells sorted from blood, collected in a trial of the OX40 agonist ivuxolimab. The receptor set was obtained from an adult with an advanced solid tumor such as melanoma, head and neck, liver or kidney cancer.

With respect to this clone: The sample holds other DNA sequences that translate to the same CDR3. The J gene is TRBJ1-2, the V gene TRBV6-1; weak D call: TRBD1 (6 bases). The germline V and J ends were trimmed by 4 bases and 2 bases, with 14 bases remaining between them. In germline, CDR1 is MNHNS, CDR2 SASEGT. There are 15 residues in the CDR3. For the CDR3, the DNA is TGTGCCAGCAGTGTGGGTCAGGGGCCGAACTATGGCTACACCTTC. The encoded protein is CASSVGQGPNYGYTF.

The J gene is TRBJ2-1, the V gene TRBV19; TRBD1 aligns across 7 bases. Germline V gene data show CDR1 as LNHDA and CDR2 as SQIVND (reference sequence). CDR3 length: 15 amino acids. J gave up 4 bases and V 1 base, and 4 bases lay outside the gene matches. DNA of the CDR3: TGTGCCAGTAGTATAGCCCCGGGACAGTACAATGAGCAGTTCTTC. This gives the protein CASSIAPGQYNEQFF.

This chain uses TRBV10-1 with TRBJ1-2, with D tentatively TRBD1 (6 bases). Trimming took off 3 bases at V and 8 bases at J, with 13 bases between the two ends. This CDR3 spans 13 amino acids. The germline gives CDR1 WNHNN, CDR2 SYGVQD (reference sequence). For the CDR3, the DNA is TGCGCCAGCAGTGAAACAGGGTATCGAGGCTACACCTTC. The encoded protein is CASSETGYRGYTF.

V and J are TRBV19 and TRBJ2-1; 8 nucleotides align to TRBD1. Germline V gene sequence: CDR1 LNHDA, CDR2 SQIVND (reference sequence). With 5 bases clipped from V and 8 bases from J, the junction kept 11 bases outside the gene matches. This CDR3 has 15 residues. CDR3 DNA: TGTGCCAGTAGTCCCTGGACAGGGTCAGTTGATGAGCAGTTCTTC. Its translation is CASSPWTGSVDEQFF.

The gene calls are TRBV30 and TRBJ2-3; 7 positions match TRBD1. The CDR3 is 14 amino acids. Germline values: CDR1 GTSNPN, CDR2 SVGIG (reference sequence). V lost 0 bases to trimming and J lost 2 bases; unmatched junction nucleotides: 2. CDR3 amino acids: CAWSVGQATDTQYF. CDR3 sequence (DNA): TGTGCCTGGAGTGTTGGACAGGCCACAGATACGCAGTATTTT.

This chain uses TRBV28 with TRBJ1-2; D is undetermined. Germline V gene data show CDR1 as MDHEN and CDR2 as SYDVKM. V lost 5 bases and J 3 bases, leaving 16 bases between the germline ends. CDR3 length: 15 residues. For the CDR3, the DNA is TGTGCCAGCAGTGGCCCGGGCAGCACGCACTATGGCTACACCTTC. The encoded protein is CASSGPGSTHYGYTF.

The chain uses TRBV19 and TRBJ2-1, with D possibly matching TRBD2 (6 bases). From germline, CDR1 is LNHDA and CDR2 SQIVND (reference sequence). The CDR3 spans 15 residues. V was clipped by 6 bases and J by 8 bases, with 20 bases between them. This chain's CDR3 is CASSPSAPLSHEQFF. The CDR3 DNA sequence: TGTGCCAGTAGCCCTAGCGCACCCCTTTCGCATGAGCAGTTCTTC.

The genes are TRBV7-3 and TRBJ2-2; D is unresolved. V was cut by 4 bases and J by 5 bases, with 8 bases left in between. The CDR3 covers 13 residues. Per germline, CDR1 SGHTA and CDR2 FQGTGA. This chain's CDR3 is CASSSSGTGELFF. The CDR3 nucleotides are TGTGCCAGCAGCTCCTCCGGAACCGGGGAGCTGTTTTTT.

The V and J genes are TRBV28 and TRBJ2-7; D perhaps matches TRBD2 (5 bases). There are 14 residues in the CDR3. V shed 2 bases and J shed 1 base, with 9 bases lying between them. The germline CDR1 and CDR2 sequences are MDHEN and SYDVKM. CDR3 sequence: CASSLPRGSYEQYF. The CDR3 DNA follows: TGTGCCAGCAGTTTACCCCGGGGTTCCTACGAGCAGTACTTC.